The 28 T cell receptor beta chains presented below share a single source sample, sequenced in a study of cytomegalovirus exposure and HLA in healthy donors. Both 60 Vbeta primers and 13 Jbeta primers went into the PCR. Here immunoSEQ multiplex PCR was the method, and the copy in TCRdb shows in-frame clones only, minus some. The sample gives roughly 110,000 clones, about 80% of which show up once; approximately 2.4% is in the top ten. The sequencing input was PBMCs. The receptor set was obtained from a female donor in good health and CMV-seronegative.

This chain links TRBV9 with TRBJ1-4; TRBD1 matches 8 bases. CDR1 and CDR2 from the germline V gene are SGDLS and YYNGEE. The CDR3 consists of 16 residues. Trimming cost V 3 bases and J 1 base; bases outside gene matches: 5. The CDR3 DNA is TGTGCCAGCAGCGCCCGCGGACAGGGAACTAATGAAAAACTGTTTTTT. Translating it yields CASSARGQGTNEKLFF.

The V call is TRBV29-1, the J call TRBJ1-2, with a weak D call TRBD1 (6 bases). Germline lookup yields CDR1 SQVTM and CDR2 ANQGSEA. This CDR3 contains 14 residues. The ends were cut back, 7 bases at V and 8 bases at J, with 23 bases in the middle. This chain's CDR3 is CSAGPLQGRPGYTF. For the CDR3, the DNA is TGCAGCGCGGGACCCCTCCAGGGGCGCCCCGGCTACACCTTC.

V gene TRBV12-5 combines with J gene TRBJ2-7; 9 positions agree with TRBD2. CDR1 and CDR2 (germline): LGHNT, FRNRAP. The CDR3 covers 14 residues. Losses at the gene ends were 4 bases for V and 1 base for J; bases not matched to a gene: 2. The CDR3, as DNA: TGTGCTAGTGGTTGGGCGGGGGGGTCCTACGAGCAGTACTTC. Encoded protein: CASGWAGGSYEQYF.

Only a few counts were recorded for this clone. V is TRBV10-3 and J is TRBJ1-3; 7 bases map to TRBD1. Germline loops: CDR1 ENHRY, CDR2 SYGVKD. Trimming took 1 base from V and 4 from J; bases not matched to a gene: 4. This CDR3 has 15 amino acids. In DNA form, the CDR3 reads TGTGCCATCAGTGAGTGGACAGGCGCAGGAAACACCATATATTTT. Its protein product is CAISEWTGAGNTIYF.

This clone was recorded a few times. The chain uses TRBV4-1 and TRBJ1-1; D remains ambiguous. V lost 2 bases and J 2 bases, leaving 12 bases between the germline ends. CDR1 and CDR2 (germline): MGHRA, YSYEKL. The CDR3 contains 15 residues. CDR3 DNA: TGCGCCAGCAGCCAACGTTATGAGGGAAACACTGAAGCTTTCTTT. Residues: CASSQRYEGNTEAFF.

The chain has TRBV2 and TRBJ1-6; D uncertain. The V and J ends lost 8 bases and 10 bases respectively, with 15 bases between them. Germline loops: CDR1 SNHLY, CDR2 FYNNEI. The CDR3 extends over 13 amino acids. DNA of the CDR3: TGTGCCAGCCAGGAGGCAATCGGCTCACCCCTCCACTTT. Its protein product is CASQEAIGSPLHF.

The rearrangement joins TRBV11-2 to TRBJ2-7; no definite D call. Deletions cut 1 base from V and 0 bases from J, with 10 bases between. The CDR3 contains 15 residues. Germline CDR1 SGHAT, CDR2 FQNNGV. The CDR3 loop reads CASSLVQDSSYEQYF. CDR3 DNA: TGTGCCAGCAGCTTAGTGCAGGATAGCTCCTACGAGCAGTACTTC.

This rearrangement joins TRBV2 to TRBJ1-2, with 7 bases matching TRBD1. J gave up 1 base and V 5 bases, and 10 bases lay outside the gene matches. Germline V gives CDR1 SNHLY, CDR2 FYNNEI. The CDR3 runs to 16 residues. For the CDR3, the DNA is TGTGCCAGCAGTAAAAGCTGGACAGGTCGTAACTATGGCTACACCTTC. Translating gives CASSKSWTGRNYGYTF.

The chain uses TRBV18 and TRBJ1-2; the D gene is possibly TRBD1 (6 bases). Germline lookup yields CDR1 KGHSH and CDR2 LQKENI. The length of the CDR3 is 12 residues. The germline V and J ends were trimmed by 3 bases and 5 bases, with 7 bases remaining between them. The CDR3 coding sequence is TGTGCCAGCTCACCGGGGGCTTATGGCTACACCTTC. Amino acid sequence: CASSPGAYGYTF.

V and J are TRBV9 and TRBJ2-1, with D perhaps TRBD2 (6 bases). Between the trimmed V and J ends, which lost 6 bases and 0 bases, there was a span of 13 bases. Germline V gives CDR1 SGDLS, CDR2 YYNGEE. The CDR3 is 15 residues long. The CDR3 loop reads CASTPDGSSYNEQFF. CDR3 in DNA: TGTGCCAGCACCCCGGACGGGAGCTCCTACAATGAGCAGTTCTTC.

The chain carries TRBV2 and TRBJ1-1; 8 nucleotides agree with TRBD1. The germline CDR1 and CDR2 sequences are SNHLY and FYNNEI. CDR3 length equals 14 residues. J was trimmed by 5 bases and V by 7 bases; bases with no gene match: 9. The CDR3 sequence: CASTPRTGRTEAFF. The CDR3 DNA reads TGTGCCAGCACTCCCCGGACAGGGCGAACTGAAGCTTTCTTT.

This chain links TRBV7-9 with TRBJ2-7; D unclear. The CDR3 totals 11 residues. The ends were cut back, 7 bases at V and 3 bases at J, with 7 bases in the middle. Germline CDR1 reads SEHNR; CDR2 reads FQNEAQ (reference sequence). The CDR3 region is CASTPNYEQYF. CDR3 bases: TGTGCCAGCACCCCAAACTACGAGCAGTACTTC.

V and J are TRBV5-1 and TRBJ2-7; 9 bases map to TRBD1. From germline, CDR1 is SGHRS and CDR2 YFSETQ. The CDR3 is made up of 19 amino acids. V lost 0 bases and J lost 0; bases outside the gene matches: 13. The CDR3 DNA is TGCGCCAGCAGCTTGGGAGGGAGAACCGGACAGGGGACCTCCTACGAGCAGTACTTC. Its translation is CASSLGGRTGQGTSYEQYF.

The CDR3 here is CASSLSTSGEYHNEQFF. The CDR3 nucleotides are TGTGCCAGCAGCTTATCGACTAGCGGGGAATACCACAATGAGCAGTTCTTC. The rearrangement uses TRBV11-2 and TRBJ2-1, with 11 bases that match TRBD2. V was pared by 2 bases and J by 5 bases, with 8 bases of the junction left unmatched. The CDR3 totals 17 residues. CDR1 is SGHAT, CDR2 FQNNGV, per germline.

This chain joins TRBV7-6 and TRBJ2-5, with a tentative D call TRBD2 (6 bases). The CDR3 runs to 16 residues. The germline V and J ends were trimmed by 1 base and 3 bases, with 15 bases remaining between them. Per germline, CDR1 SGHVS and CDR2 FNYEAQ. The CDR3 loop reads CASSLGSLGGKETQYF. The CDR3 DNA follows: TGTGCCAGCAGCTTAGGGTCGTTAGGCGGGAAAGAGACCCAGTACTTC.

This clone was seen a handful of times. This chain uses TRBV14 with TRBJ2-6; D ambiguous. This CDR3 has 13 amino acids. Trimming shortened V by 5 bases and J by 0 bases, and 2 bases separated the two germline ends. Germline V gene lookup returns CDR1 SGHDN and CDR2 FVKESK. DNA of the CDR3: TGTGCCAGCAGCTACTCTGGGGCCAACGTCCTGACTTTC. Its translation: CASSYSGANVLTF.

This clone showed up just a few times. Here the CDR3 reads CASSSRDRGQYEQYF. The DNA for the CDR3 is TGCGCCAGCAGCTCGCGGGACAGGGGGCAATACGAGCAGTACTTC. J is TRBJ2-7 and V is TRBV5-1; 12 positions agree with TRBD1. Per the germline V gene, CDR1 is SGHRS and CDR2 is YFSETQ. The CDR3 consists of 15 residues. V trimming: 3 bases; J trimming: 4 bases; junction bases outside the gene matches: 5.

This clone was seen only a few times. V and J are TRBV7-6 and TRBJ2-7; no firm D call. This CDR3 is built from 13 residues. The germline V gene has CDR1 SGHVS and CDR2 FNYEAQ. Trimming cost V 11 bases and J 2 bases, with 16 bases left between them. The CDR3 bases are TGTGCCCACAGCCCCCCTCGGCCCTACGAGCAGTACTTC. Translating it yields CAHSPPRPYEQYF.

This clone showed up just a few times. The CDR3 sequence is CASSQGILNTEAFF. The CDR3 DNA reads TGCGCCAGCAGCCAAGGTATCCTGAACACTGAAGCTTTCTTT. The rearrangement joins TRBV4-1 to TRBJ1-1, with unresolved D. Germline assignment: CDR1 MGHRA and CDR2 YSYEKL. Trimming took off 1 base at V and 0 bases at J, with 6 bases between the two ends. CDR3 length: 14 amino acids.

The chain joins TRBV7-2 to TRBJ2-6; 8 positions match TRBD1. The CDR3 is 18 residues long. Losses at the gene ends were 1 base for V and 1 base for J; bases not matched to a gene: 6. Germline V CDR1 and CDR2: SGHTA, FQGNSA. Here the CDR3 reads CASSLEDRAFSGANVLTF. CDR3 nucleotide sequence: TGTGCCAGCAGCTTAGAGGACAGGGCGTTTTCTGGGGCCAACGTCCTGACTTTC.

The V and J genes are TRBV10-1 and TRBJ2-3; 12 bases line up with TRBD2. V gave up 3 bases and J gave up 0 bases; unmatched junction bases: 10. The V gene's germline CDR1 is WNHNN and CDR2 SYGVQD (reference sequence). The CDR3 has 19 amino acids. The CDR3, as DNA: TGCGCCAGCAGTGACTGGGGACTAGCGGGCGAAACGAGCACAGATACGCAGTATTTT. This sequence encodes CASSDWGLAGETSTDTQYF.

In DNA form, the CDR3 reads TGCGCCAGCAGCCAAGGGGCCGGTGACTATGGCTACACCTTC. It is translated as CASSQGAGDYGYTF. This chain links TRBV4-3 with TRBJ1-2; D is uncertain. Germline V gene sequence: CDR1 LGHNA, CDR2 YSLEER. The CDR3 has 14 residues. Trimming took 1 base from V and 3 from J, leaving 9 bases between them.

The V call is TRBV13, the J call TRBJ2-1; 10 positions agree with TRBD2. The germline gives CDR1 PRHDT, CDR2 FYEKMQ (reference sequence). After removal of 2 bases from V and 1 base from J, the junction contained 5 bases not matched to a gene. CDR3 length: 17 amino acids. This chain's CDR3 is CASSLRSSGGSYNEQFF. CDR3 nucleotides: TGTGCCAGCAGCTTAAGATCTAGCGGGGGTTCCTACAATGAGCAGTTCTTC.

This clone was recorded a few times. The chain joins TRBV10-3 to TRBJ1-1; 7 positions agree with TRBD1. Losses at the gene ends were 6 bases for V and 1 base for J; bases not matched to a gene: 2. Germline V gives CDR1 ENHRY, CDR2 SYGVKD. The CDR3 loop spans 13 amino acids. CDR3 in amino acids: CAISTGANTEAFF. For the CDR3, the DNA is TGTGCCATCAGCACAGGGGCGAACACTGAAGCTTTCTTT.

This rearrangement joins TRBV29-1 to TRBJ2-1; 8 bases map to TRBD1. J gave up 4 bases and V 4 bases, and 6 bases lay outside the gene matches. The length of the CDR3 is 14 residues. Germline V CDR1 and CDR2: SQVTM, ANQGSEA. For the CDR3, the DNA is TGCAGCGTTGGAGGGACAGGTGTGTACAATGAGCAGTTCTTC. This translates into CSVGGTGVYNEQFF.

The V and J genes are TRBV29-1 and TRBJ2-4, with D possibly TRBD2 on 5 matching bases. V lost 4 bases and J lost 7, with 14 bases in between. The CDR3 totals 13 residues. Germline CDR1 and CDR2: SQVTM and ANQGSEA. The CDR3 DNA follows: TGCAGCGTTGTAAGCCCGCCGGGGAACATTCAGTACTTC. This sequence encodes CSVVSPPGNIQYF.

This rearrangement joins TRBV7-8 to TRBJ2-1, with 9 bases matching TRBD1. The CDR3 runs to 16 residues. From germline, CDR1 is SGHVS and CDR2 FQNEAQ. Trimming cost V 4 bases and J 5 bases; bases outside gene matches: 9. CDR3 DNA: TGTGCCAGCAGCTGGATACAGGGGGACAGGGACAATGAGCAGTTCTTC. This translates into CASSWIQGDRDNEQFF.

This chain joins TRBV7-8 and TRBJ1-2; TRBD1 might be the D (6 bases). This CDR3 contains 14 residues. Trimming removed 1 base at V and 8 bases at J, with 14 bases between. Germline CDR1 and CDR2: SGHVS and FQNEAQ. The chain's CDR3 is CASSLGFTGHGYTF. As DNA, the CDR3 is TGTGCCAGCAGCTTAGGGTTTACAGGGCACGGCTACACCTTC. The whole variable domain, filled in from reference TRBV7-8 and TRBJ1-2, reads GAGVSQSPRYKVAKRGQDVALRCDPISGHVSLFWYQQALGQGPEFLTYFQNEAQLDKSGLPSDRFFAERPEGSVSTLKIQRTQQEDSAVYLCASSLGFTGHGYTFGSGTRLTVV.